A few counts support the clone carrying this T cell receptor beta chain. The data derive from a study of T cells after yellow fever vaccination. TCRdb itself ran the 5' RACE reads through MiXCR, one entry per CDR3 protein. The sample contains 400,000 to 450,000 distinct CDR3 sequences, around 20% of which appear only once. CDR1 and CDR2 (germline): MGHDK, SYGVNS. CDR3 length equals 13 residues. The ends were cut back, 3 bases at V and 3 bases at J, with 6 bases in the middle. The chain joins TRBV25-1 to TRBJ1-5, with D uncertain. The sample in question was PBMCs, obtained before the yellow fever booster vaccination. This TCR was sampled from a young man who received the YFV17D yellow fever vaccine. CDR3 amino acids: CASSDRNNQPQHF. The CDR3 DNA reads TGTGCCAGCAGTGACCGAAACAATCAGCCCCAGCATTTT.